Below, 13 T cell receptor beta chains from the same sample are listed, as sequenced in a study of T cells in localized non-small cell lung cancer. Sequencing was performed with immunoSEQ multiplex PCR; in TCRdb, only in-frame clones are kept and a portion is missing. The data contain 50,000 to 70,000 clones, approximately 90% of them singletons. Here the sequenced sample was peripheral blood, taken before any cancer treatment. Receptors originate from a man aged 40 to 75 with stage I lung adenocarcinoma.

This clone was seen a handful of times. CDR3 sequence: CASSLGQGSETQYF. In nucleotides, the CDR3 is TGTGCCAGCAGCTTAGGTCAGGGGTCAGAGACCCAGTACTTC. The rearrangement uses TRBV7-8 and TRBJ2-5; maybe TRBD1 (6 bases). Trimming cost V 1 base and J 4 bases, with 10 bases left between them. Germline CDR1 is SGHVS and CDR2 is FQNEAQ. CDR3 length: 14 residues.

This rearrangement joins TRBV30 to TRBJ1-3; D is undetermined. The CDR3 runs to 12 residues. V gave up 1 base and J gave up 7 bases, with 8 bases separating them. Looked up from germline, CDR1 is GTSNPN and CDR2 is SVGIG (reference sequence). The DNA for the CDR3 is TGTGCCTGGAGTGCGGGGTTGAACACCATATATTTT. Translation gives CAWSAGLNTIYF.

The chain recombines TRBV4-1 with TRBJ2-3, with D tentatively TRBD2 (5 bases). Germline V gene data show CDR1 as MGHRA and CDR2 as YSYEKL. CDR3 length: 17 amino acids. The germline V and J ends were trimmed by 1 base and 0 bases, with 14 bases remaining between them. The CDR3: CASSQGVFSGSTDTQYF. CDR3 DNA: TGCGCCAGCAGCCAAGGGGTTTTCAGCGGTAGCACAGATACGCAGTATTTT.

V usage is TRBV27 and J usage is TRBJ2-7; maybe TRBD2 (6 bases). This CDR3 region has 14 residues. With 5 bases removed from V and 5 bases from J, the gap between germline ends came to 16 bases. Germline CDR1 reads MNHEY; CDR2 reads SMNVEV (reference sequence). This CDR3 is CASSRLSSGDEQYF. CDR3 coding DNA: TGTGCCAGCAGTCGCCTTTCCTCGGGAGACGAGCAGTACTTC.

This clone was recorded a few times. The chain uses TRBV9 and TRBJ2-7, with D perhaps assigned TRBD1 or TRBD2 (5 bases each). CDR3 size: 15 residues. V was clipped by 0 bases and J by 7 bases, with 17 bases between them. The germline gives CDR1 SGDLS, CDR2 YYNGEE. CDR3 sequence (DNA): TGTGCCAGCAGCGTAGGAACCACCGGTGGGGGAGAGCAGTACTTC. Its translation is CASSVGTTGGGEQYF.

The V gene is TRBV7-3, the J gene TRBJ2-3; 8 positions agree with TRBD1. Germline CDR1 SGHTA, CDR2 FQGTGA. This CDR3 comprises 14 residues. V shed 3 bases, J shed 2 bases, and the junction held 1 base outside the gene matches. CDR3 DNA sequence: TGTGCCAGCAGCTTGGACAGGGTCACAGATACGCAGTATTTT. Translating it yields CASSLDRVTDTQYF.

This clone was detected only once. The chain uses TRBV4-1 and TRBJ2-3; 7 bases are shared with TRBD2. V lost 5 bases, J lost 6 bases, and 17 bases stayed unmatched. Per the germline V gene, CDR1 is MGHRA and CDR2 is YSYEKL. The CDR3 is 17 residues long. CDR3 loop: CASSFRLASGVGDTQYF. The CDR3 nucleotides read TGCGCCAGCAGCTTTCGACTCGCTAGCGGCGTCGGGGATACGCAGTATTTT.

The V call is TRBV5-4, the J call TRBJ1-1; D gene uncertain. The V end was cut by 2 bases, the J end by 1 base, with 9 bases between. Germline V lookup: CDR1 SGHNT, CDR2 YYREEE (reference sequence). The CDR3 runs 14 residues. The CDR3 loop reads CASSFKGPNTEAFF. In nucleotides, the CDR3 is TGTGCCAGCAGCTTTAAGGGCCCGAACACTGAAGCTTTCTTT. Full variable domain (remainder filled in from reference TRBV5-4 and TRBJ1-1): ETGVTQSPTHLIKTRGQQVTLRCSSQSGHNTVSWYQQALGQGPQFIFQYYREEENGRGNFPPRFSGLQFPNYSSELNVNALELDDSALYLCASSFKGPNTEAFFGQGTRLTVV.

The chain has TRBV6-5 and TRBJ1-2, with D unclear. Germline loops: CDR1 MNHEY, CDR2 SVGAGI. The CDR3 contains 13 residues. Trimming took off 6 bases at V and 4 bases at J, with 12 bases between the two ends. The CDR3 sequence: CASSPRTAYGYTF. CDR3 in DNA: TGTGCCAGCAGCCCCCGGACGGCCTATGGCTACACCTTC.

The chain combines TRBV27 with TRBJ2-7, with 9 positions matching TRBD1. The ends lost 6 bases at V and 2 bases at J; junction bases unmatched: 8. The length of the CDR3 is 15 residues. Germline V lookup: CDR1 MNHEY, CDR2 SMNVEV (reference sequence). The CDR3 nucleotides are TGTGCCAGCAGCTACACCGGGACAGGGACCTACGAGCAGTACTTC. Translating it yields CASSYTGTGTYEQYF.

This clone was counted once. The V and J genes are TRBV7-8 and TRBJ2-1; 7 positions match TRBD2. Germline V CDR1 and CDR2: SGHVS, FQNEAQ. There are 16 residues in the CDR3. V lost 5 bases to trimming and J lost 3 bases; unmatched junction nucleotides: 10. The CDR3 DNA reads as TGTGCCAGCAGCCCCCCCAGGGCTAGCGGCTACAATGAGCAGTTCTTC. Translated: CASSPPRASGYNEQFF. Looking up the rest from reference TRBV7-8 and TRBJ2-1 gives the full variable domain: GAGVSQSPRYKVAKRGQDVALRCDPISGHVSLFWYQQALGQGPEFLTYFQNEAQLDKSGLPSDRFFAERPEGSVSTLKIQRTQQEDSAVYLCASSPPRASGYNEQFFGPGTRLTVL.

The chain recombines TRBV5-1 with TRBJ2-7, with D possibly matching TRBD1 (6 bases). V was cut by 0 bases and J by 1 base, with 8 bases left in between. Germline V gene sequence: CDR1 SGHRS, CDR2 YFSETQ. This CDR3 contains 14 residues. Written as DNA, the CDR3 is TGCGCCAGCAGCTTGGTTCAGGGGTCCTACGAGCAGTACTTC. It is translated as CASSLVQGSYEQYF.

The chain employs TRBV6-6 and TRBJ2-7; 9 bases line up with TRBD1. The ends lost 8 bases at V and 4 bases at J; junction bases unmatched: 6. In germline, CDR1 is MNHNY, CDR2 SVGAGI (reference sequence). The CDR3 is made up of 13 amino acids. The CDR3 nucleotides read TGTGCCAGCGTGGGACAGGGTATTTACGAGCAGTACTTC. Translated: CASVGQGIYEQYF.